Shown below are 4 T cell receptor beta chains from a single sample sequenced in a study of T cells after posttransplantation cyclophosphamide. TCRdb's table, derived via immunoSEQ multiplex PCR, lists solely in-frame clones and lacks some. The record shows under 9,000 clones for this sample, with no singletons present. Cyclophosphamide on days +3 and +4 followed busulfan-fludarabine conditioning and a marrow graft. Sequencing was performed on PBMCs, taken after allogeneic stem cell transplant with posttransplant cyclophosphamide. These receptors were collected from a male patient between 45 and 60 years old who received an allogeneic stem cell transplant from an unrelated donor, was CMV-positive, and had acute GVHD only. The graft donor may have contributed some T cells.

This clone was found many times. This chain connects TRBV5-5 to TRBJ2-7; maybe TRBD1 (7 bases). The CDR3 is made up of 16 amino acids. The germline gives CDR1 SGHKS, CDR2 YYEKEE (reference sequence). V was shortened by 1 base and J by 7 bases, with 21 bases between the two germline ends. CDR3 sequence: CASSLYGQGEVWEQYF. DNA for the CDR3: TGTGCCAGCAGCTTGTACGGCCAGGGGGAGGTTTGGGAGCAGTACTTC.

This clone was seen repeatedly, ten times or more. This chain connects TRBV7-9 to TRBJ2-1; 12 positions match TRBD2. CDR3 length: 15 amino acids. The germline CDR1 and CDR2 sequences are SEHNR and FQNEAQ (reference sequence). The V gene end was trimmed by 2 bases and the J gene end by 12 bases; junction bases not matched to a gene: 8. CDR3 residues: CASSLILAGGHGQFF. CDR3 DNA: TGTGCCAGCAGCTTAATACTAGCGGGAGGCCATGGGCAGTTCTTC.

This clone occurred many times. The chain couples TRBV7-3 to TRBJ2-1; 9 bases match TRBD2. Per the germline V gene, CDR1 is SGHTA and CDR2 is FQGTGA. The CDR3 length is 16 residues. The junction had 7 bases not matched to a gene; V was cut back by 3 bases and J by 4 bases. The CDR3: CASSLLAGAGYNEQFF. For the CDR3, the DNA is TGTGCCAGCAGCTTGTTAGCGGGAGCAGGGTACAATGAGCAGTTCTTC. Full variable domain (outside the CDR3, taken from reference TRBV7-3 and TRBJ2-1): GAGVSQTPSNKVTEKGKYVELRCDPISGHTALYWYRQSLGQGPEFLIYFQGTGAADDSGLPNDRFFAVRPEGSVSTLKIQRTERGDSAVYLCASSLLAGAGYNEQFFGPGTRLTVL.

This rearrangement joins TRBV6-6 to TRBJ1-6; weak D call: TRBD1 (5 bases). This CDR3 region has 15 residues. Germline CDR1 and CDR2: MNHNY and SVGAGI (reference sequence). Trimming stripped 4 bases from V and 7 bases from J, with 14 bases between. The chain's CDR3 is CASSSSGGRNSPLHF. The CDR3 bases are TGTGCCAGCAGTTCCTCCGGGGGACGGAATTCACCCCTCCACTTT.